Each of the 9 T cell receptor beta chains below was sequenced from the same sample in a study of shared clonotypes between healthy human individuals. Measured with immunoSEQ multiplex PCR; TCRdb has only the in-frame clones, and not every one. The data contain fewer than 1.8 million clones, 97% to 99% of them singletons. Sequenced material: naive CD4+ T cells sorted from blood. Subset given: CD45RA+ positively selected. The receptors stem from a man between 25 and 39 years old in good health.

The gene calls are TRBV7-6 and TRBJ2-7, with 11 bases matching TRBD1. This CDR3 is 16 amino acids long. Germline V gene lookup returns CDR1 SGHVS and CDR2 FNYEAQ. The trim removed 3 bases at V and 1 base at J, leaving 5 bases unmatched. The CDR3 sequence is CASSFGTGGFSYEQYF. CDR3 in DNA: TGTGCCAGCAGCTTCGGGACAGGGGGTTTTTCCTACGAGCAGTACTTC. The full variable domain, in which reference TRBV7-6 and TRBJ2-7 provide the parts outside the CDR3, is GAGVSQSPRYKVTKRGQDVALRCDPISGHVSLYWYRQALGQGPEFLTYFNYEAQQDKSGLPNDRFSAERPEGSISTLTIQRTEQRDSAMYRCASSFGTGGFSYEQYFGPGTRLTVT.

With regard to this clone: The same CDR3 arises from other DNA sequences in this sample as well. The chain combines TRBV4-1 with TRBJ1-2; 9 bases map to TRBD1. Germline V gives CDR1 MGHRA, CDR2 YSYEKL. The V and J ends lost 1 base and 3 bases, in that order; junction bases with no gene match: 0. This CDR3 region has 14 residues. The CDR3 nucleotides read TGCGCCAGCAGCCAAGGGACAGGGGACTATGGCTACACCTTC. Protein product: CASSQGTGDYGYTF.

The chain couples TRBV27 to TRBJ1-1; the D gene is possibly TRBD1 (5 bases). V gave up 4 bases and J gave up 1 base, with 13 bases separating them. CDR1 is MNHEY, CDR2 SMNVEV, per germline (reference sequence). This CDR3 spans 15 amino acids. The CDR3 sequence is CASSWAGPPNTEAFF. In nucleotides, the CDR3 is TGTGCCAGCAGTTGGGCAGGGCCTCCGAACACTGAAGCTTTCTTT.

The chain joins TRBV7-9 to TRBJ2-7, with no clear D. Germline V CDR1 and CDR2: SEHNR, FQNEAQ (reference sequence). Trimming stripped 3 bases from V and 5 bases from J, with 5 bases between. The CDR3 length is 11 residues. CDR3 DNA sequence: TGTGCCAGCAGCTTGATTAACGAGCAGTACTTC. Amino acids: CASSLINEQYF.

The chain recombines TRBV19 with TRBJ2-3, with D possibly being TRBD1 (5 bases). This CDR3 comprises 15 residues. Trimming took 3 bases from V and 2 from J, leaving 12 bases between them. Germline CDR1 is LNHDA and CDR2 is SQIVND (reference sequence). This CDR3 reads CASSIPGATTDTQYF. Written as DNA, the CDR3 is TGTGCCAGTAGTATCCCTGGGGCAACCACAGATACGCAGTATTTT.

V is TRBV2 and J is TRBJ1-1, with no clear D. Deletions cut 4 bases from V and 4 bases from J, with 7 bases between. The germline gives CDR1 SNHLY, CDR2 FYNNEI. This CDR3 spans 12 amino acids. The CDR3 DNA is TGTGCCAGCAGTGTTTTCCTCACTGAAGCTTTCTTT. Encoded protein: CASSVFLTEAFF.

This rearrangement joins TRBV4-3 to TRBJ2-7; TRBD1 agrees at 8 bases. Unmatched junction bases numbered 7, after V lost 0 bases and J lost 3 bases. The CDR3 length is 16 residues. Germline V CDR1 and CDR2: LGHNA, YSLEER. The CDR3 sequence is CASSQDLDRVIYEQYF. The CDR3 DNA is TGCGCCAGCAGCCAAGATCTGGACAGGGTAATCTACGAGCAGTACTTC.

The CDR3 DNA sequence: TGTGCCAGCAGCCAAGTAGGCAGGGCGGCTGAAGCTTTCTTT. Protein: CASSQVGRAAEAFF. J is TRBJ1-1 and V is TRBV14; weak D call: TRBD1 (5 bases). V lost 1 base and J lost 6, with 12 bases in between. The CDR3 is 14 residues long. Germline CDR1 reads SGHDN; CDR2 reads FVKESK.

V is TRBV25-1 and J is TRBJ1-1; D remains unclear. The CDR3 loop spans 12 amino acids. Germline V gene sequence: CDR1 MGHDK, CDR2 SYGVNS. Trimming removed 4 bases from V and 1 base from J, with 4 bases in between. Written as DNA, the CDR3 is TGTGCCAGCAGTGTGAGGAACACTGAAGCTTTCTTT. Amino acids: CASSVRNTEAFF.